Below are 13 T cell receptor beta chains sequenced from a single sample in a study of T-cell memory formation after mild COVID-19. TCRdb re-analysed the 5' RACE reads in MiXCR, keeping a single row per CDR3 protein. The repertoire has 150,000 to 200,000 distinct CDR3 sequences, approximately 10% of them found once; the top ten carry more than 3.5%. Input material: PBMCs or a T cell subset sorted from them (not recorded which). Receptors were obtained from a man aged 18 to 30 who had mild COVID-19 (a few samples of this study predate the infection). Cell type and time point are not known.

Only a few counts were recorded for this clonotype. The chain couples TRBV10-3 to TRBJ1-5, with TRBD1 as a possible D gene (6 bases). The CDR3 runs 14 residues. Germline V gene data show CDR1 as ENHRY and CDR2 as SYGVKD. V lost 11 bases and J lost 4, with 18 bases in between. The CDR3 DNA reads as TGTGCCGCCCGAGGGGGAGGGCCGAATCAGCCCCAGCATTTT. Its protein product is CAARGGGPNQPQHF.

V gene TRBV25-1 combines with J gene TRBJ2-7; the match to TRBD1 covers 8 bases. The CDR3 sequence is 14 residues long. Germline CDR1 reads MGHDK; CDR2 reads SYGVNS. V dropped 5 bases and J dropped 4; count of bases not matched to a gene: 7. The CDR3 sequence is CASSSTGGRYEQYF. In DNA, the CDR3 is TGTGCCAGCAGTAGTACAGGGGGAAGATACGAGCAGTACTTC.

The sample holds a few counts of this clonotype. This chain joins TRBV7-6 and TRBJ2-7; no reliable D call. The CDR3 extends over 12 amino acids. Germline CDR1 is SGHVS and CDR2 is FNYEAQ. Between the trimmed V and J ends, which lost 6 bases and 2 bases, there was a span of 8 bases. CDR3 nucleotide sequence: TGTGCCAGCAGTCACGGTCCCTACGAGCAGTACTTC. Encoded protein: CASSHGPYEQYF.

This clonotype was detected a few times. V usage is TRBV5-6 and J usage is TRBJ2-4; D is possibly TRBD1 (6 bases). Germline CDR1 is SGHDT and CDR2 is YYEEEE. The V end was cut by 0 bases, the J end by 6 bases, with 10 bases between. The CDR3 runs to 14 residues. The CDR3 nucleotides are TGTGCCAGCAGCTTGGGTCAGGGGAGAAACATTCAGTACTTC. This sequence encodes CASSLGQGRNIQYF.

V gene TRBV7-8 combines with J gene TRBJ2-5; TRBD2 aligns across 7 bases. V was pared by 5 bases and J by 5 bases, with 8 bases of the junction left unmatched. The CDR3 runs 14 residues. Germline-derived CDR1 and CDR2 are SGHVS and FQNEAQ. CDR3 bases: TGTGCCAGCAGCCTCCAGACTAGCCTGGAGACCCAGTACTTC. Protein product: CASSLQTSLETQYF.

The chain carries TRBV7-8 and TRBJ2-1; TRBD1 aligns across 8 bases. Losses at the gene ends were 5 bases for V and 7 bases for J; bases not matched to a gene: 13. Germline V CDR1 and CDR2: SGHVS, FQNEAQ. This CDR3 spans 16 amino acids. CDR3 sequence (DNA): TGTGCCAGCAGCCGGAGTTGGAGTCAGGGGGCAAATGAGCAGTTCTTC. Translated, it gives CASSRSWSQGANEQFF.

This clonotype has a handful of counts. The V call is TRBV20-1, the J call TRBJ2-7, with 10 bases lining up with TRBD2. Germline V lookup: CDR1 DFQATT, CDR2 SNEGSKA (reference sequence). This CDR3 has 15 amino acids. V lost 4 bases and J lost 0; bases outside the gene matches: 6. The DNA for the CDR3 is TGCAGTGCTATCCTACTAGCGGGGAGCTCCTACGAGCAGTACTTC. This sequence encodes CSAILLAGSSYEQYF.

The CDR3 region is CASSGTGSYEQYF. CDR3 bases: TGTGCCAGCAGTGGGACAGGCTCCTACGAGCAGTACTTC. V gene TRBV2 combines with J gene TRBJ2-7; TRBD1 matches 7 bases. CDR3 length: 13 residues. Per germline, CDR1 SNHLY and CDR2 FYNNEI. The trim removed 4 bases at V and 0 bases at J, leaving 0 bases unmatched.

The rearrangement joins TRBV9 to TRBJ1-5; TRBD1 is a possible D gene (6 bases). The V gene lost 0 bases and the J gene lost 6 bases, with 10 bases spanning the gap. In germline, CDR1 is SGDLS, CDR2 YYNGEE. The CDR3 is 14 amino acids. The CDR3 DNA sequence: TGTGCCAGCAGCGTAGCAGGGGTGGGTCAGCCCCAGCATTTT. Its protein product is CASSVAGVGQPQHF.

V usage is TRBV29-1 and J usage is TRBJ2-3; no firm D call. CDR3 size: 14 residues. Germline V gene lookup returns CDR1 SQVTM and CDR2 ANQGSEA. The V end lost 3 bases, the J end lost 0 bases, and 10 bases lay between the germline ends. This CDR3 reads CSVDQSTSTDTQYF. The CDR3 DNA follows: TGCAGCGTTGATCAGTCCACTAGCACAGATACGCAGTATTTT.

Details on this clonotype: A much larger clone sits a single nucleotide away, making a read error possible. The rearrangement joins TRBV20-1 to TRBJ1-1; D is possibly TRBD1 (5 bases). There are 14 residues in the CDR3. Germline V gene lookup returns CDR1 DFQATT and CDR2 SNEGSKA (reference sequence). CDR3 region: CSARGGSRDTVAFF. CDR3 nucleotide sequence: TGCAGTGCTAGAGGGGGGTCGAGAGACACTGTAGCTTTCTTT.

This rearrangement joins TRBV4-2 to TRBJ1-1; 8 bases map to TRBD1. The CDR3 has 15 residues. Unmatched junction bases numbered 8, after V lost 2 bases and J lost 6 bases. Germline CDR1 LGHNA, CDR2 YNFKEQ. The CDR3 region has the DNA TGTGCCAGCAGCCAAACTTCAGGGGGCCGGGCTGAAGCTTTCTTT. Protein sequence: CASSQTSGGRAEAFF.

V usage is TRBV12-3 or TRBV12-4 and J usage is TRBJ1-1; D gene uncertain. The CDR3 runs 11 residues. V was trimmed by 3 bases and J by 8 bases, leaving 7 bases between them. The CDR3 DNA follows: TGTGCCAGCAGTTTGCTCAGGGAAGCTTTCTTT. Residues: CASSLLREAFF.